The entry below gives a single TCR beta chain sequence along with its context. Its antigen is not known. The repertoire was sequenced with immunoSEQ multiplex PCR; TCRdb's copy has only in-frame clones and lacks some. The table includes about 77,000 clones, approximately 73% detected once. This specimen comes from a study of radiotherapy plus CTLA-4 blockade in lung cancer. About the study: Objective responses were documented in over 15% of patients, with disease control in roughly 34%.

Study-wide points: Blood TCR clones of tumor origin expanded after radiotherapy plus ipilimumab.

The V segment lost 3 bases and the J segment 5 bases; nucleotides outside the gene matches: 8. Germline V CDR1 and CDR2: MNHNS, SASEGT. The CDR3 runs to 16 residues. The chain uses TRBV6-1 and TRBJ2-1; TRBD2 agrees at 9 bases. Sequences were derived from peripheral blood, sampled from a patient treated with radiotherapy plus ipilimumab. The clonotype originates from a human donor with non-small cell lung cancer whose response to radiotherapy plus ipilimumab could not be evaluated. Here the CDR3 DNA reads TGTGCCAGCAGTGACGGGCTAGCGGGGCTCAACAATGAGCAGTTCTTC. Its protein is CASSDGLAGLNNEQFF.